The 13 T cell receptor beta chains reported below all come from one sample, sequenced in a study of Ad26.COV2.S vaccination and SARS-CoV-2 variants. This table comes from immunoSEQ multiplex PCR, and its TCRdb copy is limited to in-frame clones, with some not included. The table shows about 420,000 clones, with around nine tenths occurring only once. The treatment here: roughly 18 received Ad26.COV2.S at low or high dose, single or two shots; about five received placebo; per-sample allocation not given. Samples analyzed were those drawn on day 63 after the first vaccine or placebo injection. The sequencing here drew on peripheral blood, taken in a trial of Ad26.COV2.S vaccine versus placebo. The receptor source for this set is a person aged 18-60 years who received the Ad26.COV2.S COVID-19 vaccine or a placebo.

The chain joins TRBV5-1 to TRBJ2-7, with D perhaps matching TRBD1 (6 bases). Germline CDR1 is SGHRS and CDR2 is YFSETQ. The CDR3 has 14 residues. The ends were cut back, 0 bases at V and 1 base at J, with 8 bases in the middle. The DNA of the CDR3 is TGCGCCAGCAGCTTGGAAAGGGGGTCCTACGAGCAGTACTTC. This sequence encodes CASSLERGSYEQYF.

The genes are TRBV27 and TRBJ2-5; 10 nucleotides line up with TRBD1. The CDR3 spans 15 residues. Germline assignment: CDR1 MNHEY and CDR2 SMNVEV (reference sequence). V lost 4 bases and J lost 5; bases outside the gene matches: 7. The CDR3 region is CASSSDRGESETQYF. DNA of the CDR3: TGTGCCAGCAGTTCGGACAGGGGGGAATCGGAGACCCAGTACTTC.

This rearrangement joins TRBV28 to TRBJ1-5; TRBD1 is a possible D gene (6 bases). Germline values: CDR1 MDHEN, CDR2 SYDVKM. This CDR3 comprises 13 residues. V was trimmed by 11 bases and J by 7 bases, leaving 18 bases between them. CDR3 sequence reads: CAFGGGGTQPQHF. CDR3 sequence (DNA): TGTGCCTTCGGCGGGGGCGGGACACAGCCCCAGCATTTT.

The V and J genes are TRBV23-1 and TRBJ1-3, with 7 bases lining up with TRBD1. TRBV23-1 is treated as an ORF (open reading frame) with a function not yet certain. V shed 6 bases and J 2 bases; nucleotides not matched to a gene: 10. This CDR3 has 16 residues. The CDR3 nucleotides read TGCGCCAGCAGACTCCTTGTCGACAGGGCTGGAAACACCATATATTTT. Protein sequence: CASRLLVDRAGNTIYF.

This clone was seen only once. The chain links TRBV4-3 to TRBJ2-1; 8 positions match TRBD2. This CDR3 has 13 amino acids. Germline-derived CDR1 and CDR2 are LGHNA and YSLEER. V lost 4 bases, J lost 8 bases, and 4 bases stayed unmatched. The CDR3 sequence: CASSLRGGHEQFF. DNA for the CDR3: TGCGCCAGCAGCCTCCGGGGGGGACATGAGCAGTTCTTC.

V gene TRBV7-9 combines with J gene TRBJ2-3; no firm D call. Germline assignment: CDR1 SEHNR and CDR2 FQNEAQ (reference sequence). V lost 4 bases, J lost 1 base, and 12 bases lay in between. CDR3 length: 15 amino acids. In DNA form, the CDR3 reads TGTGCCAGCAGCTCCGAGGCCTTTGGCACAGATACGCAGTATTTT. This gives the protein CASSSEAFGTDTQYF.

The chain has TRBV5-4 and TRBJ2-1; tentative D call: TRBD1 (6 bases). Looked up from germline, CDR1 is SGHNT and CDR2 is YYREEE (reference sequence). V was trimmed by 5 bases and J by 7 bases, leaving 10 bases between them. The CDR3 has 12 residues. The CDR3: CASRQQGNEQFF. The CDR3 DNA reads TGTGCCAGCAGGCAACAGGGAAATGAGCAGTTCTTC.

This clone has just one count. V is TRBV6-5 and J is TRBJ2-1, with 8 bases fitting TRBD2. V gave up 3 bases and J gave up 7 bases; unmatched junction bases: 5. This CDR3 has 14 amino acids. Germline CDR1 and CDR2: MNHEY and SVGAGI. The CDR3 sequence is CASSYRLARNEQFF. CDR3 bases: TGTGCCAGCAGTTATAGACTAGCGCGGAATGAGCAGTTCTTC.

In DNA, the CDR3 is TGTGCCAGCAGCCCCCGGGGGACGGATACCTACGAGCAGTACTTC. Translated: CASSPRGTDTYEQYF. This sequence joins TRBV9 and TRBJ2-7, with a tentative D call TRBD2 (6 bases). Trimming took off 4 bases at V and 2 bases at J, with 16 bases between the two ends. Germline CDR1 SGDLS, CDR2 YYNGEE. This CDR3 is 15 amino acids long. The variable domain in full, completed from reference TRBV9 and TRBJ2-7, reads DSGVTQTPKHLITATGQRVTLRCSPRSGDLSVYWYQQSLDQGLQFLIQYYNGEERAKGNILERFSAQQFPDLHSELNLSSLELGDSALYFCASSPRGTDTYEQYFGPGTRLTVT.

The V and J genes are TRBV9 and TRBJ1-4; no clear D. Trimming shortened V by 0 bases and J by 4 bases, and 13 bases separated the two germline ends. CDR3 length: 16 residues. Germline assignment: CDR1 SGDLS and CDR2 YYNGEE. CDR3 coding DNA: TGTGCCAGCAGCGTAGGGGTAGGCGCCGGTAATGAAAAACTGTTTTTT. Translation: CASSVGVGAGNEKLFF.

This sequence joins TRBV6-2 or TRBV6-3 and TRBJ1-2; 9 bases are shared with TRBD1. Germline CDR1 and CDR2: MNHEY and SVGEGT. J was trimmed by 4 bases and V by 6 bases; bases with no gene match: 24. CDR3 length equals 20 residues. Here the CDR3 reads CASSLRPPVQRTGALYGYTF. The CDR3 region has the DNA TGTGCCAGCAGCCTACGGCCCCCGGTCCAAAGGACAGGGGCGCTCTATGGCTACACCTTC.

J is TRBJ2-5 and V is TRBV7-2; 9 bases are a match to TRBD1. This CDR3 has 13 amino acids. Trimming at V came to 7 bases and at J to 9 bases, leaving 9 bases not matched to a gene. Germline values: CDR1 SGHTA, CDR2 FQGNSA. The CDR3 bases are TGTGCCAGCACCCTTAGGGACAGGGAGGCCCAGTACTTC. Translating gives CASTLRDREAQYF.

In the case of this clone: Other DNA sequences in this specimen translate into the identical CDR3. The gene calls are TRBV5-4 and TRBJ1-1; D gene ambiguous. V lost 2 bases to trimming and J lost 5 bases, with 7 bases between them. Germline lookup yields CDR1 SGHNT and CDR2 YYREEE (reference sequence). The CDR3 covers 12 residues. This CDR3 is CASSFGGTEAFF. Here the CDR3 DNA reads TGTGCCAGCAGCTTCGGAGGGACTGAAGCTTTCTTT.